This TCR beta chain was documented in a study of OX40 agonist ivuxolimab in advanced cancers. Sequencing was performed with immunoSEQ multiplex PCR; in TCRdb, only in-frame clones are kept and a portion is missing. The sample lists approximately 68,000 clones, around 86% seen once, with approximately 0.63% in the top ten. This CDR3 has 20 residues. Germline V CDR1 and CDR2: LNHDA, SQIVND (reference sequence). Trimming took 0 bases from V and 2 from J; bases not matched to a gene: 8. The chain employs TRBV19 and TRBJ2-6, with 12 positions matching TRBD1. Material: CD4+ or CD8+ T cells sorted from blood, obtained in a trial of the OX40 agonist ivuxolimab. This clonotype was obtained from an adult with an advanced solid tumor such as melanoma, head and neck, liver or kidney cancer. The CDR3 nucleotides read TGTGCCAGTAGTATAGATGGTAGAGGGACAGGGGGCGCTGGGGCCAACGTCCTGACTTTC. It is translated as CASSIDGRGTGGAGANVLTF.